This T cell receptor beta chain was identified in a study of technical replicates of blood from several donors. Sequencing used immunoSEQ multiplex PCR; TCRdb keeps in-frame clones, though not all of them. The sample shows around 65,000 clones, 75% to 90% of them seen only once. The sequence came from a human donor in good health. Some clones in this sample may be carry-over from other donors' samples. Sample: PBMCs.

The CDR3 reads CASDSGGAPYEQYF. The CDR3 DNA is TGTGCCAGCGATAGCGGGGGGGCTCCCTACGAGCAGTACTTC. The gene calls are TRBV6-1 and TRBJ2-7, with TRBD2 matching over 11 bases. Germline V CDR1 and CDR2: MNHNS, SASEGT. CDR3 length: 14 residues. Trimming at V came to 8 bases and at J to 2 bases, leaving 5 bases not matched to a gene.